This T cell receptor (beta chain) was identified during a study of cytomegalovirus exposure and HLA in healthy donors. Primers included in the PCR were 60 Vbeta and 13 Jbeta primers. Clones were read by immunoSEQ multiplex PCR, and TCRdb kept only the in-frame ones, dropping some. The sample consists of some 120,000 clones, around 82% of them appearing once. The CDR3 spans 14 residues. Germline V gene data show CDR1 as SGHVS and CDR2 as FQNEAQ. V gave up 0 bases and J gave up 0 bases, with 4 bases separating them. This sequence was found in a female donor in good health and CMV-seronegative. V gene TRBV7-8 combines with J gene TRBJ2-3; D is ambiguous. The sample was PBMCs. The CDR3 protein is CASSLARSTDTQYF. The CDR3 nucleotides are TGTGCCAGCAGCTTAGCGCGGAGCACAGATACGCAGTATTTT.